This is a list of T cell receptor beta chains from one sample in a study of shared clonotypes between healthy human individuals. Clones were sequenced by immunoSEQ multiplex PCR, and TCRdb holds only the in-frame ones, with some missing. The data contain about 1 million clones, around 74% of them singletons. Sequenced sample: memory CD4+ T cells sorted from blood. The source is a man younger than 30 in good health. CDR3s include the opening cysteine and the closing phenylalanine or tryptophan. Each record gives: clone size, V gene, J gene, CDR3 length, D gene, CDR3 protein, CDR3 DNA. The D gene is left open where the match is weak. Size is stated for part of the rows, as once, few or many counts, or as a class when the clone is expanded.

size: NA
V: TRBV9
J: TRBJ2-1
length: 14
D: NA
CDR3: CASSGQSSTNEQFF
DNA: TGTGCCAGCAGCGGACAATCTTCGACAAATGAGCAGTTCTTC

size: once
V: TRBV20-1
J: TRBJ2-7
length: 11
D: NA
CDR3: CSADYLGEQYF
DNA: TGCAGTGCTGACTACCTCGGGGAGCAGTACTTC

size: NA
V: TRBV5-1
J: TRBJ2-1
length: 14
D: TRBD1
CDR3: CASSRDSSYDEQFF
DNA: TGCGCCAGCAGCCGGGACAGTTCGTACGATGAGCAGTTCTTC

size: few
V: TRBV6-1
J: TRBJ1-3
length: 15
D: NA
CDR3: CASSEIRWTGNTIYF
DNA: TGTGCCAGCAGTGAAATTAGGTGGACTGGAAACACCATATATTTT

size: NA
V: TRBV11-2
J: TRBJ2-1
length: 13
D: NA
CDR3: CASSLAGMNEQFF
DNA: TGTGCCAGCAGCTTAGCCGGGATGAATGAGCAGTTCTTC

size: NA
V: TRBV5-4
J: TRBJ2-3
length: 16
D: TRBD1
CDR3: CASSLALDRFTDTQYF
DNA: TGTGCCAGCAGCTTGGCCTTGGACAGGTTCACAGATACGCAGTATTTT

size: NA
V: TRBV10-3
J: TRBJ2-1
length: 17
D: NA
CDR3: CAISATSTTSSYNEQFF
DNA: TGTGCCATCAGTGCGACTTCCACTACCAGCTCCTACAATGAGCAGTTCTTC

size: NA
V: TRBV5-1
J: TRBJ2-7
length: 14
D: NA
CDR3: CASSLGLPGSEQYF
DNA: TGCGCCAGCAGCTTAGGTCTCCCGGGAAGCGAGCAGTACTTC

size: NA
V: TRBV5-1
J: TRBJ1-1
length: 15
D: NA
CDR3: CASSLDPARGTEAFF
DNA: TGCGCCAGCAGCTTGGATCCGGCGAGGGGCACTGAAGCTTTCTTT

size: NA
V: TRBV9
J: TRBJ2-3
length: 16
D: TRBD2
CDR3: CASSAVSSGSTDTQYF
DNA: TGTGCCAGCAGCGCCGTGTCTAGCGGTAGCACAGATACGCAGTATTTT

size: NA
V: TRBV6-1
J: TRBJ1-1
length: 14
D: NA
CDR3: CASSGLGGNTEAFF
DNA: TGTGCCAGCAGTGGCTTAGGGGGGAACACTGAAGCTTTCTTT

size: NA
V: TRBV4-1
J: TRBJ2-1
length: 16
D: TRBD2
CDR3: CASSRRAGLDWDEQFF
DNA: TGCGCCAGCAGCCGCAGAGCGGGATTAGACTGGGATGAGCAGTTCTTC

size: once
V: TRBV19
J: TRBJ2-7
length: 13
D: NA
CDR3: CASSITGTYEQYF
DNA: TGTGCCAGTAGTATTACAGGCACCTACGAGCAGTACTTC

size: NA
V: TRBV2
J: TRBJ2-7
length: 13
D: TRBD1
CDR3: CASTGQGLYEQYF
DNA: TGTGCCAGCACTGGACAGGGCCTCTACGAGCAGTACTTC

size: NA
V: TRBV2
J: TRBJ2-3
length: 16
D: NA
CDR3: CASSEGRAVSTDTQYF
DNA: TGTGCCAGCAGTGAAGGGAGGGCAGTCTCCACAGATACGCAGTATTTT

size: NA
V: TRBV5-6
J: TRBJ1-5
length: 14
D: TRBD1
CDR3: CASSFRGGSQPQHF
DNA: TGTGCCAGCAGCTTCAGAGGGGGCAGTCAGCCCCAGCATTTT

size: once
V: TRBV28
J: TRBJ2-2
length: 15
D: NA
CDR3: CASSLGGAGTGELFF
DNA: TGTGCCAGCAGTTTAGGAGGGGCCGGCACCGGGGAGCTGTTTTTT

size: NA
V: TRBV7-9
J: TRBJ1-6
length: 14
D: NA
CDR3: CASSPRGSGSPLHF
DNA: TGTGCCAGCAGCCCACGGGGGTCCGGTTCACCCCTCCACTTT

size: NA
V: TRBV6-1
J: TRBJ2-2
length: 13
D: NA
CDR3: CASRHANTGELFF
DNA: TGTGCCAGCAGACATGCTAACACCGGGGAGCTGTTTTTT

size: NA
V: TRBV7-7
J: TRBJ2-1
length: 14
D: TRBD2
CDR3: CASSLDRGGDEQFF
DNA: TGTGCTAGCAGCTTGGATCGTGGGGGGGATGAGCAGTTCTTC

size: once
V: TRBV18
J: TRBJ2-3
length: 13
D: NA
CDR3: CASSPPNIDTQYF
DNA: TGTGCCAGCTCACCCCCTAATATAGATACGCAGTATTTT

size: NA
V: TRBV14
J: TRBJ1-1
length: 13
D: NA
CDR3: CASSQVQGGEAFF
DNA: TGTGCCAGCAGCCAAGTTCAGGGCGGTGAAGCTTTCTTT

size: NA
V: TRBV2
J: TRBJ1-5
length: 14
D: TRBD1
CDR3: CASRGTGAEQPQHF
DNA: TGTGCCAGCAGGGGGACAGGGGCGGAACAGCCCCAGCATTTT

size: NA
V: TRBV7-2
J: TRBJ2-5
length: 18
D: TRBD1
CDR3: CASSFLGSGTGAQETQYF
DNA: TGTGCCAGCAGCTTTTTAGGCTCCGGGACAGGGGCACAAGAGACCCAGTACTTC

size: NA
V: TRBV4-1
J: TRBJ2-3
length: 17
D: TRBD2
CDR3: CASSQDFPSGRADTQYF
DNA: TGCGCCAGCAGCCAAGATTTTCCTAGCGGGAGGGCAGATACGCAGTATTTT

size: NA
V: TRBV29-1
J: TRBJ2-7
length: 13
D: NA
CDR3: CSVRHMSSYEQYF
DNA: TGCAGCGTGCGACACATGTCCTCCTACGAGCAGTACTTC

size: NA
V: TRBV7-2
J: TRBJ2-3
length: 16
D: TRBD1
CDR3: CASSWTGTGGTDTQYF
DNA: TGTGCCAGCAGCTGGACCGGGACAGGGGGGACAGATACGCAGTATTTT

size: NA
V: TRBV11-2
J: TRBJ2-2
length: 15
D: NA
CDR3: CASSSRAKVTGELFF
DNA: TGTGCCAGCAGCAGCCGCGCGAAAGTCACCGGGGAGCTGTTTTTT

size: few
V: TRBV5-4
J: TRBJ1-6
length: 13
D: NA
CDR3: CASGNANNSPLHF
DNA: TGTGCCAGTGGGAATGCGAATAATTCACCCCTCCACTTT

size: NA
V: TRBV11-3
J: TRBJ2-1
length: 13
D: TRBD2
CDR3: CASSLETSDEQFF
DNA: TGTGCCAGCAGCTTAGAGACTAGCGATGAGCAGTTCTTC

size: once
V: TRBV9
J: TRBJ2-5
length: 16
D: TRBD2
CDR3: CASSVGVAGLQETQYF
DNA: TGTGCCAGCAGCGTAGGTGTAGCGGGGTTACAAGAGACCCAGTACTTC

size: NA
V: TRBV6-1
J: TRBJ2-1
length: 15
D: NA
CDR3: CASSGTQRQGNEQFF
DNA: TGTGCCAGCAGTGGGACACAACGACAAGGGAATGAGCAGTTCTTC

size: NA
V: TRBV5-6
J: TRBJ2-2
length: 13
D: NA
CDR3: CASSLEYTGELFF
DNA: TGTGCCAGCAGCTTGGAATACACCGGGGAGCTGTTTTTT

size: NA
V: TRBV14
J: TRBJ2-5
length: 13
D: NA
CDR3: CASGGLGRETQYF
DNA: TGTGCCAGCGGGGGCCTGGGGAGAGAGACCCAGTACTTC

size: NA
V: TRBV30
J: TRBJ2-7
length: 12
D: TRBD1
CDR3: CAWGQGVYEQYF
DNA: TGTGCCTGGGGACAGGGGGTTTACGAGCAGTACTTC

size: NA
V: TRBV6-6
J: TRBJ2-5
length: 13
D: TRBD1
CDR3: CASQEGAQETQYF
DNA: TGTGCCAGCCAAGAGGGGGCTCAAGAGACCCAGTACTTC

size: once
V: TRBV29-1
J: TRBJ2-5
length: 13
D: NA
CDR3: CSVVWASTETQYF
DNA: TGCAGCGTTGTTTGGGCTAGCACGGAGACCCAGTACTTC

size: NA
V: TRBV5-1
J: TRBJ2-6
length: 16
D: NA
CDR3: CASSLAPASGANVLTF
DNA: TGCGCCAGCAGCTTGGCTCCTGCCTCTGGGGCCAACGTCCTGACTTTC

size: once
V: TRBV6-6
J: TRBJ2-7
length: 16
D: TRBD1
CDR3: CASSYGHSPGGNEQYF
DNA: TGTGCCAGCAGTTACGGACATTCCCCAGGGGGTAACGAGCAGTACTTC

size: NA
V: TRBV5-1
J: TRBJ1-4
length: 15
D: NA
CDR3: CASSLSGTTNEKLFF
DNA: TGCGCCAGCAGCTTGTCCGGAACCACTAATGAAAAACTGTTTTTT

size: NA
V: TRBV2
J: TRBJ2-7
length: 14
D: NA
CDR3: CASGNPSSTHEQYF
DNA: TGTGCCAGCGGCAACCCGAGCTCAACCCACGAGCAGTACTTC

size: once
V: TRBV5-1
J: TRBJ2-1
length: 15
D: TRBD1
CDR3: CASSSGQGASNEQFF
DNA: TGCGCCAGCAGCTCGGGACAGGGAGCTTCCAATGAGCAGTTCTTC

size: NA
V: TRBV6-4
J: TRBJ1-6
length: 14
D: NA
CDR3: CASSAGDKGSPLHF
DNA: TGTGCCAGCAGCGCGGGGGATAAGGGGTCACCCCTCCACTTT

size: NA
V: TRBV4-3
J: TRBJ2-7
length: 14
D: NA
CDR3: CASSQDSRGHEQYF
DNA: TGCGCCAGCAGCCAAGATAGCCGGGGCCACGAGCAGTACTTC

size: NA
V: TRBV7-6
J: TRBJ2-1
length: 14
D: NA
CDR3: CASSPRRGNNEQFF
DNA: TGTGCCAGCAGCCCAAGAAGGGGGAACAATGAGCAGTTCTTC

size: NA
V: TRBV7-2
J: TRBJ1-2
length: 13
D: NA
CDR3: CASSSVRAGGYTF
DNA: TGTGCCAGCAGCTCCGTCAGGGCCGGAGGCTACACCTTC

size: NA
V: TRBV6-1
J: TRBJ2-7
length: 15
D: NA
CDR3: CASSDPRPGFYEQYF
DNA: TGTGCCAGCAGTGATCCCCGTCCAGGGTTCTACGAGCAGTACTTC

size: NA
V: TRBV10-2
J: TRBJ2-5
length: 15
D: TRBD2
CDR3: CASSEVSSGLETQYF
DNA: TGCGCCAGCAGTGAGGTTTCTAGCGGGTTAGAGACCCAGTACTTC

size: NA
V: TRBV7-8
J: TRBJ2-2
length: 14
D: NA
CDR3: CASSLEFSGGELFF
DNA: TGTGCCAGCAGCTTAGAGTTCTCCGGCGGGGAGCTGTTTTTT

size: once
V: TRBV14
J: TRBJ2-3
length: 14
D: NA
CDR3: CASSQGGAVDTQYF
DNA: TGTGCCAGCAGCCAAGGAGGGGCCGTTGATACGCAGTATTTT

size: NA
V: TRBV28
J: TRBJ2-7
length: 14
D: NA
CDR3: CASSLGTVSYEQYF
DNA: TGTGCCAGCAGTTTAGGGACGGTCAGCTACGAGCAGTACTTC

size: NA
V: TRBV6-5
J: TRBJ2-7
length: 15
D: TRBD2
CDR3: CASSYSSGGAREQYF
DNA: TGTGCCAGCAGTTACTCTAGCGGGGGGGCCCGGGAGCAGTACTTC